These 12 T cell receptor beta chains were all obtained from the same sample, sequenced in a study of blood T cell repertoires in COVID-19. Profiled with immunoSEQ multiplex PCR; TCRdb holds only in-frame clones, not every one. There are approximately 140,000 clones in the sample; 85% occur only once, and about 3.2% lies in the top ten. The sequencing input was peripheral blood. These receptors all come from a woman in her forties with active or convalescent COVID-19.

The V call is TRBV28, the J call TRBJ1-5; a possible D gene is TRBD1 (5 bases). From germline, CDR1 is MDHEN and CDR2 SYDVKM. The CDR3 has 15 residues. V lost 7 bases to trimming and J lost 4 bases, with 17 bases between them. This CDR3 reads CASNPGGRGNQPQHF. In DNA form, the CDR3 reads TGTGCCAGCAACCCGGGGGGGAGGGGAAATCAGCCCCAGCATTTT.

The chain employs TRBV4-1 and TRBJ1-6; TRBD1 might be the D (5 bases). This CDR3 spans 17 amino acids. Germline CDR1 reads MGHRA; CDR2 reads YSYEKL. V was shortened by 1 base and J by 0 bases, with 10 bases between the two germline ends. The CDR3 DNA reads TGCGCCAGCAGCCAAGGCCCCAGGGACTCCTATAATTCACCCCTCCACTTT. Amino acids: CASSQGPRDSYNSPLHF.

This clone has a handful of counts. The V and J genes are TRBV29-1 and TRBJ2-2; perhaps TRBD2 as D (6 bases). CDR1 and CDR2 (germline): SQVTM, ANQGSEA. The CDR3 is 15 amino acids. Between the trimmed V and J ends, which lost 4 bases and 9 bases, there was a span of 21 bases. The CDR3 protein is CSVAESGGTGRELFF. CDR3 bases: TGCAGCGTTGCCGAGAGTGGGGGGACGGGCCGGGAGCTGTTTTTT.

This clone has just one count. This chain links TRBV4-1 with TRBJ2-7; possibly TRBD2 for D (6 bases). Germline CDR1 MGHRA, CDR2 YSYEKL. This CDR3 comprises 15 residues. Trimming removed 10 bases at V and 0 bases at J, with 19 bases between. DNA of the CDR3: TGCGCCACCTCCCGTGGCGGGGCACCCTCCTACGAGCAGTACTTC. Its protein product is CATSRGGAPSYEQYF.

On this clone itself: Different DNA sequences within this sample yield the same CDR3. The rearrangement joins TRBV11-3 to TRBJ2-7; 7 bases are a match to TRBD1. J was trimmed by 1 base and V by 4 bases; bases with no gene match: 1. Per germline, CDR1 SGHNT and CDR2 YENEEA. There are 13 residues in the CDR3. The CDR3 sequence is CASSSQGSYEQYF. In DNA, the CDR3 is TGTGCCAGCAGCTCACAGGGGTCCTACGAGCAGTACTTC.

The chain is built from TRBV5-4 and TRBJ2-7, with 9 bases matching TRBD1. The CDR3 spans 14 residues. CDR1 and CDR2 from the germline V gene are SGHNT and YYREEE (reference sequence). V lost 3 bases to trimming and J lost 2 bases; unmatched junction nucleotides: 3. The CDR3 is CASSWGTGPYEQYF. CDR3 nucleotides: TGTGCCAGCAGCTGGGGGACAGGGCCCTACGAGCAGTACTTC.

The chain links TRBV28 to TRBJ1-2, with 8 bases fitting TRBD1. The CDR3 has 16 residues. Trimming at V came to 7 bases and at J to 5 bases, leaving 15 bases not matched to a gene. The germline V gene encodes CDR1 MDHEN and CDR2 SYDVKM. The DNA for the CDR3 is TGTGCCAGCACCGAACGTACAGGGGGGGGTCTTTATGGCTACACCTTC. It encodes CASTERTGGGLYGYTF.

The sample holds one count of this clone. The chain employs TRBV29-1 and TRBJ1-4, with D hard to call. The germline gives CDR1 SQVTM, CDR2 ANQGSEA. Trimming left V 4 bases short and J 0 bases short, with 6 bases between. The CDR3 is made up of 13 amino acids. The CDR3 DNA is TGCAGCGTTGGCGCCGCAACTAATGAAAAACTGTTTTTT. Translating gives CSVGAATNEKLFF.

This clone came up once. The chain joins TRBV14 to TRBJ1-1; D is undetermined. Germline CDR1 SGHDN, CDR2 FVKESK. Trimming shortened V by 4 bases and J by 0 bases, and 9 bases separated the two germline ends. There are 14 residues in the CDR3. CDR3 DNA: TGTGCCAGCAGCCGCCCGGGGATGAACACTGAAGCTTTCTTT. Translating gives CASSRPGMNTEAFF.

This chain connects TRBV4-1 to TRBJ2-2; 8 bases fit TRBD1. The CDR3 is made up of 15 amino acids. Trimming at V came to 2 bases and at J to 4 bases, leaving 3 bases not matched to a gene. Germline V gene data show CDR1 as MGHRA and CDR2 as YSYEKL. For the CDR3, the DNA is TGCGCCAGCAGCCAATATGACAGGGGCACCGGGGAGCTGTTTTTT. It yields the protein CASSQYDRGTGELFF.

The chain employs TRBV6-5 and TRBJ1-5, with 7 bases aligning to TRBD1. The CDR3 is 13 residues long. Germline CDR1 and CDR2: MNHEY and SVGAGI. V was clipped by 9 bases and J by 7 bases; unmatched bases: 9. CDR3 amino acids: CASNRGGGQPQHF. CDR3 sequence (DNA): TGTGCCAGTAACAGGGGCGGGGGGCAGCCCCAGCATTTT.

V and J are TRBV7-2 and TRBJ1-6; TRBD1 matches 7 bases. This CDR3 region has 15 residues. J was trimmed by 11 bases and V by 1 base; bases with no gene match: 8. From germline, CDR1 is SGHTA and CDR2 FQGNSA. Written as DNA, the CDR3 is TGTGCCAGCAGCTTAGGGAGACAGGGTACGGCACCCCTCCACTTT. Translating it yields CASSLGRQGTAPLHF.